This T cell receptor (beta chain) was recovered during a study of T cell responses to AZD1222 COVID-19 vaccine. About the study: Whether given at about 4 or about 12 weeks, second doses were pooled. The study's findings and limits: Increases in Spike-specific TCR breadth and depth were seen after two AZD1222 doses. Most donors were white British and more were female, and clonal diversity was possibly underestimated.

Worth noting for this clone: Its antigen is not known.

CDR3 length: 11 residues. The germline V and J ends were trimmed by 4 bases and 7 bases, with 11 bases remaining between them. Germline V CDR1 and CDR2: GTSNPN, SVGIG (reference sequence). TCRdb's table, derived via immunoSEQ multiplex PCR, lists solely in-frame clones and lacks some. The sample lists 70,000 to 95,000 clones, under 95% occurring once. The clonotype originates from an adult in good health. Here the sequenced sample was peripheral blood, taken on day 0 of AZD1222 vaccination. V usage is TRBV30 and J usage is TRBJ2-7, with D perhaps given as TRBD1 or TRBD2 (6 bases each). CDR3 DNA sequence: TGTGCCTGGAACAGGGAGGCGGAGCAGTACTTC. It specifies CAWNREAEQYF.